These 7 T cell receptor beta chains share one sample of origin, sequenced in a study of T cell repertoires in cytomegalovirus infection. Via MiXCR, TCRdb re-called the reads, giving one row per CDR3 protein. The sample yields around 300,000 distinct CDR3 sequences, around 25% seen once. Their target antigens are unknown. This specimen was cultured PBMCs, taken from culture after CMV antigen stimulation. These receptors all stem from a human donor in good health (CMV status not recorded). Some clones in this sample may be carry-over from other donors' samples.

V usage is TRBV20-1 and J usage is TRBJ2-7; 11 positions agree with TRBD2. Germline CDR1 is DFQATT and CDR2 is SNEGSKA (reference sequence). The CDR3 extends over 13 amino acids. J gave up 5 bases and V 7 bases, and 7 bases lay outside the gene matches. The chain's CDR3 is CSGTSGSLDEQYF. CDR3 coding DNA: TGCAGTGGAACTAGCGGGAGTCTGGACGAGCAGTACTTC.

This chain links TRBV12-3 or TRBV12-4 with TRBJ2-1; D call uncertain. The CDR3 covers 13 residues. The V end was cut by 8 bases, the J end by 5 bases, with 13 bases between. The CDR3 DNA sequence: TGTGCCAGCTCCCCCCCGCAGAACAATGAGCAGTTCTTC. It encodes CASSPPQNNEQFF.

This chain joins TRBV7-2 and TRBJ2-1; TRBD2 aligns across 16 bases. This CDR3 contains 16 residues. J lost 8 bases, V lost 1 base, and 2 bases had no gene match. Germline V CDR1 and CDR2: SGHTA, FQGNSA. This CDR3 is CASSLGGTSGRDEQFF. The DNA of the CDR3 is TGTGCCAGCAGCTTAGGGGGGACTAGCGGGAGGGATGAGCAGTTCTTC. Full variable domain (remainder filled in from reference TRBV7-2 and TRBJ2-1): GAGVSQSPSNKVTEKGKDVELRCDPISGHTALYWYRQSLGQGLEFLIYFQGNSAPDKSGLPSDRFSAERTGGSVSTLTIQRTQQEDSAVYLCASSLGGTSGRDEQFFGPGTRLTVL.

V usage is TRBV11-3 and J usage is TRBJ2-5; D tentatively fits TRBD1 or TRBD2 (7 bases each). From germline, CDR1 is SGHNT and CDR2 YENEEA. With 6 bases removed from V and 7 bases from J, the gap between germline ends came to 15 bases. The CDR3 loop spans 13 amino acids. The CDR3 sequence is CASSSSGTATQYF. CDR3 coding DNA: TGTGCCAGCAGTTCGAGCGGGACAGCGACCCAGTACTTC. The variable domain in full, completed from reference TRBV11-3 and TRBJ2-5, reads EAGVVQSPRYKIIEKKQPVAFWCNPISGHNTLYWYLQNLGQGPELLIRYENEEAVDDSQLPKDRFSAERLKGVDSTLKIQPAELGDSAVYLCASSSSGTATQYFGPGTRLLVL.

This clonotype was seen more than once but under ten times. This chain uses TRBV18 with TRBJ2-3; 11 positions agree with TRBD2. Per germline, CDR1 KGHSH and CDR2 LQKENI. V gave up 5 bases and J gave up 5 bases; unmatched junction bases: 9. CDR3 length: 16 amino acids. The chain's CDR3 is CASSNLAGGPGDTQYF. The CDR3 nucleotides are TGTGCCAGCTCAAACTTAGCGGGAGGGCCTGGAGATACGCAGTATTTT.

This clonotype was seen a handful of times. The CDR3 sequence: CSAGVREQFF. The CDR3 region has the DNA TGCAGTGCTGGGGTTCGGGAGCAGTTCTTC. The chain uses TRBV20-1 and TRBJ2-1; D remains unclear. V lost 5 bases, J lost 10 bases, and 9 bases lay in between. Germline CDR1 and CDR2: DFQATT and SNEGSKA (reference sequence). This CDR3 comprises 10 residues.

The CDR3, as DNA: TGTGCCAGCAGCTTATCTACAGGCCAGAACACTGAAGCTTTCTTT. It translates to CASSLSTGQNTEAFF. The V gene is TRBV7-9, the J gene TRBJ1-1; a weak D match, TRBD1 (5 bases). CDR1 is SEHNR and CDR2 is FQNEAQ in the germline V gene (reference sequence). This CDR3 is built from 15 residues. Deletions cut 2 bases from V and 1 base from J, with 11 bases between.